This T cell receptor beta chain was sequenced in a study of vaccination effects on CD4 cells after COVID-19. Study-wide context: As their vaccination, participants received two doses of either BNT162b2 or mRNA-1273.

Profiling relied on immunoSEQ multiplex PCR, and the TCRdb table lists in-frame clones only, not all of them. The repertoire holds some 68,000 clones, with 75% to 90% as singletons. This clone is a singleton in its sample. Its antigen is not known. Antigen-specific CD4+ T cells were expanded (with viral peptide pools) by the ViraFEST assay ahead of sequencing. An approximately ten-day culture period preceded the isolation of CD4+ T cells. Each vaccine recipient was nucleocapsid antibody negative and had no prior SARS-CoV-2 infection. A half-volume exchange with IL-2 medium occurred on days 3 and 7. CDR3 length: 13 amino acids. Trimming stripped 2 bases from V and 2 bases from J, with 7 bases between. Germline CDR1 is SQVTM and CDR2 is ANQGSEA. Findings of the study overall: There was marked clonal contraction among infection- and vaccine-induced clones late after vaccination. Only a few convalescent patients and no early post-infection timepoints featured in the study.

This chain connects TRBV29-1 to TRBJ1-3; D not resolved. The source is a human donor who received a COVID-19 vaccine. The sequencing here drew on CD4+ T cells from PBMCs cultured with SARS-CoV-2 spike peptides, taken before COVID-19 vaccination. The CDR3 DNA sequence: TGCAGCGTTGAACGGGGAACTGGAAACACCATATATTTT. Translated: CSVERGTGNTIYF.